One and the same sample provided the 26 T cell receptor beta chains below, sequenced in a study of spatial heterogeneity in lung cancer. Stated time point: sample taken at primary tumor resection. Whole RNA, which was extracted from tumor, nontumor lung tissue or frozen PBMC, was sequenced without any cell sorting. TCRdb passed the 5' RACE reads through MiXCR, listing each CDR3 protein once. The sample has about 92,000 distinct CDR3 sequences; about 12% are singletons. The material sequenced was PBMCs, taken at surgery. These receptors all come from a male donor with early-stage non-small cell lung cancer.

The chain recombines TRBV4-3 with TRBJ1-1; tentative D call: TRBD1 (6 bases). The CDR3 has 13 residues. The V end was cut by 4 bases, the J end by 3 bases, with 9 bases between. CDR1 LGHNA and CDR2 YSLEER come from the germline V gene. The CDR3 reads CASSRNRDTEAFF. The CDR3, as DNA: TGCGCCAGCAGCCGAAACAGGGACACTGAAGCTTTCTTT.

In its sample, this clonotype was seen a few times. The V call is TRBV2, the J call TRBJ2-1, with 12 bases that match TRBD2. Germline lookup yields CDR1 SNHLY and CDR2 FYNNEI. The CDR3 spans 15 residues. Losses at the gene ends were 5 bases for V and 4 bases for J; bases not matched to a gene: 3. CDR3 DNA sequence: TGTGCCAGCAGTCGGACTAGCGGGACTTACAATGAGCAGTTCTTC. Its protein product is CASSRTSGTYNEQFF.

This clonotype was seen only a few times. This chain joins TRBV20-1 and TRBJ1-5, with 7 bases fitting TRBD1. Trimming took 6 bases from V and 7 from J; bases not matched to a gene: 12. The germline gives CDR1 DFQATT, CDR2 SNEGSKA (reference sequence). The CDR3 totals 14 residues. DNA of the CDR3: TGCAGTGCACCAGGCGCAGGGGGGAAGCAGCCCCAGCATTTT. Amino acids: CSAPGAGGKQPQHF.

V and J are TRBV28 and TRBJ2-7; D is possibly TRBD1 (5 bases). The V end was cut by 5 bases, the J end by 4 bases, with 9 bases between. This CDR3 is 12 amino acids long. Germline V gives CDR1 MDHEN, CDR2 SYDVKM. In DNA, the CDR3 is TGTGCCAGCAGTACACAGGTATACGAGCAGTACTTC. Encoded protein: CASSTQVYEQYF. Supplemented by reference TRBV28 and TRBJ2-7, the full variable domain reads DVKVTQSSRYLVKRTGEKVFLECVQDMDHENMFWYRQDPGLGLRLIYFSYDVKMKEKGDIPEGYSVSREKKERFSLILESASTNQTSMYLCASSTQVYEQYFGPGTRLTVT.

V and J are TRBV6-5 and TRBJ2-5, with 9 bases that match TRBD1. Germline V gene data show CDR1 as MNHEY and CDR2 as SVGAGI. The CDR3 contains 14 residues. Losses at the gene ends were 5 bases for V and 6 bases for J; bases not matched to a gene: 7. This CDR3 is CASSPGQGRQTQYF. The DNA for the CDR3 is TGTGCCAGCAGTCCGGGACAGGGTAGGCAGACCCAGTACTTC.

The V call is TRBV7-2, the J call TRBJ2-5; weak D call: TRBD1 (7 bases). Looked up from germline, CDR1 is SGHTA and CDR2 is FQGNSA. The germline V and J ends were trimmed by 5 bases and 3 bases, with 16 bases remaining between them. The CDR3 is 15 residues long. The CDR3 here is CASSLPGGIKETQYF. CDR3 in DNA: TGTGCCAGCAGCCTCCCAGGGGGGATAAAAGAGACCCAGTACTTC.

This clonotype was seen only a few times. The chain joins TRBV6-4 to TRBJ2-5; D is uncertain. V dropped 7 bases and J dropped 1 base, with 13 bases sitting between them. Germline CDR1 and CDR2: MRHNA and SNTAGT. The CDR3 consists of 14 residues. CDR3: CASTDTHGQETQYF. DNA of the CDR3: TGTGCCAGCACCGACACCCACGGCCAAGAGACCCAGTACTTC.

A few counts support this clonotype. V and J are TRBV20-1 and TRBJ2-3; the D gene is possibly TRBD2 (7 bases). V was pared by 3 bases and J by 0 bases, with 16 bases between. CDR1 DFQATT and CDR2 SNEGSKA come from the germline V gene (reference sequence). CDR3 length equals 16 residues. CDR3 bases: TGCAGTGCTAGGGGGGGCGGGAGTCCTAGCACAGATACGCAGTATTTT. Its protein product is CSARGGGSPSTDTQYF.

The CDR3 loop is CASSQDLGGADTQYF. CDR3 coding DNA: TGCGCCAGCAGCCAAGATTTAGGGGGCGCAGATACGCAGTATTTT. V gene TRBV4-3 combines with J gene TRBJ2-3; 7 nucleotides agree with TRBD1. The junction had 4 bases not matched to a gene; V was cut back by 0 bases and J by 4 bases. The CDR3 extends over 15 amino acids. Germline V CDR1 and CDR2: LGHNA, YSLEER.

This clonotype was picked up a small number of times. The CDR3 region has the DNA TGTGCCAGCAGCCAAGTGGCAGGTGAAAAACTGTTTTTT. Translating gives CASSQVAGEKLFF. This chain connects TRBV3-1 to TRBJ1-4, with D uncertain. CDR1 is LGHDT and CDR2 is YNNKEL in the germline V gene (reference sequence). The CDR3 covers 13 residues. V was clipped by 1 base and J by 7 bases, with 7 bases between them.

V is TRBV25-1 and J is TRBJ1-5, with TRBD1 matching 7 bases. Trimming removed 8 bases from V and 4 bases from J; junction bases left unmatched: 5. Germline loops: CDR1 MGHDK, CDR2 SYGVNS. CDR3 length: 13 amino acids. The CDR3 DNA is TGTGCCAGCGCCCAGACAGGGAATCAGCCCCAGCATTTT. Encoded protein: CASAQTGNQPQHF.

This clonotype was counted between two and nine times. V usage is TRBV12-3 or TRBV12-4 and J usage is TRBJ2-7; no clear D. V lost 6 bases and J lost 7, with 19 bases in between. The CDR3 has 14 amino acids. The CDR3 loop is CASSRTDPLKEQYF. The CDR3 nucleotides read TGTGCCAGCAGCCGGACGGACCCTCTGAAGGAGCAGTACTTC.

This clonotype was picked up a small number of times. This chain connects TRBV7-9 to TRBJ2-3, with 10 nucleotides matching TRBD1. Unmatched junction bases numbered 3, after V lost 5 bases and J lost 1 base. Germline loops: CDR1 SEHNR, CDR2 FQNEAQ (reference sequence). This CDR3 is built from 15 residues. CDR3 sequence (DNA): TGTGCCAGCAGCCAGACAGGGGGCGGCACAGATACGCAGTATTTT. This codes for CASSQTGGGTDTQYF.

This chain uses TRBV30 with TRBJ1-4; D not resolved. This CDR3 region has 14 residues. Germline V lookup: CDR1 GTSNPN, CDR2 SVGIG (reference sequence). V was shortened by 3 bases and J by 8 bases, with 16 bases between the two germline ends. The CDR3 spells CAWRTGRSPEKLFF. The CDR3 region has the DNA TGTGCCTGGAGGACCGGACGGTCTCCCGAAAAACTGTTTTTT.

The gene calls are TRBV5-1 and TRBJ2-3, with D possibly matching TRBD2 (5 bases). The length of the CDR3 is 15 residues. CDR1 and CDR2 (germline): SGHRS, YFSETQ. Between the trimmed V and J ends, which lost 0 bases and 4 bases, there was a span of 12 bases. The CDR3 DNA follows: TGCGCCAGCAGCTTGGTGGGAGAAAGGGCAGATACGCAGTATTTT. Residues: CASSLVGERADTQYF.

CDR3 residues: CASSIAGAFGDEQFF. CDR3 DNA: TGCGCCAGCAGTATAGCGGGGGCCTTTGGCGATGAGCAGTTCTTC. The rearrangement joins TRBV5-1 to TRBJ2-1, with 9 positions matching TRBD2. This CDR3 contains 15 residues. Germline loops: CDR1 SGHRS, CDR2 YFSETQ. The junction had 11 bases not matched to a gene; V was cut back by 5 bases and J by 8 bases. Full variable domain (remainder filled in from reference TRBV5-1 and TRBJ2-1): KAGVTQTPRYLIKTRGQQVTLSCSPISGHRSVSWYQQTPGQGLQFLFEYFSETQRNKGNFPGRFSGRQFSNSRSEMNVSTLELGDSALYLCASSIAGAFGDEQFFGPGTRLTVL.

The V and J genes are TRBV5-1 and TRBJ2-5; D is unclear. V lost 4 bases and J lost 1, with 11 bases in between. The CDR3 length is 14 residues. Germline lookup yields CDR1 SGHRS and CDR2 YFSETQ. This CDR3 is CASSLTESQETQYF. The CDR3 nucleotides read TGCGCCAGCAGCCTCACAGAAAGCCAAGAGACCCAGTACTTC.

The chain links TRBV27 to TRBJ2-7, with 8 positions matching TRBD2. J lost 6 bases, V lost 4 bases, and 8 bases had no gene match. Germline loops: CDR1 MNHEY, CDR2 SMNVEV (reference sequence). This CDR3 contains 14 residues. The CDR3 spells CASSSGGGFFEQYF. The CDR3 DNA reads TGTGCCAGCAGTTCCGGCGGGGGGTTCTTCGAGCAGTACTTC.

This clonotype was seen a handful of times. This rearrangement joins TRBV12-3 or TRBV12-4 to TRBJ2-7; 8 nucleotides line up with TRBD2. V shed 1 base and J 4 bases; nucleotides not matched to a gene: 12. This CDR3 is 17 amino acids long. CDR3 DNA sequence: TGTGCCAGCAGTTTAGGACTTCAGCGGGGGAATCCTTACGAGCAGTACTTC. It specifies CASSLGLQRGNPYEQYF.

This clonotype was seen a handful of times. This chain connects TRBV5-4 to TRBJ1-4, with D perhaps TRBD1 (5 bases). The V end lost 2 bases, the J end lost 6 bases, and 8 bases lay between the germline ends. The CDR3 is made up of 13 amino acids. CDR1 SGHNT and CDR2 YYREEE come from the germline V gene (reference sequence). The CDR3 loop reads CASSLAQDEKLFF. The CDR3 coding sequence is TGTGCCAGCAGCTTAGCACAGGATGAAAAACTGTTTTTT.

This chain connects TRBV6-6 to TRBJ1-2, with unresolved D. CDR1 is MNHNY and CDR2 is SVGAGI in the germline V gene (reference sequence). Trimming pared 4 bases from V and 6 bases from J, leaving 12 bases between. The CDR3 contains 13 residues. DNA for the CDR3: TGTGCCAGCAGTTCCTTTCACAAGAATGGCTACACCTTC. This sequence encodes CASSSFHKNGYTF.

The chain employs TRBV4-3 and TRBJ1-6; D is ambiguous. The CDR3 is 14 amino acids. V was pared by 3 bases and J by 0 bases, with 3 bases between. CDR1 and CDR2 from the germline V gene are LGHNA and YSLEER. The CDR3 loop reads CASSQVSYNSPLHF. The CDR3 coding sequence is TGCGCCAGCAGCCAGGTCTCCTATAATTCACCCCTCCACTTT.

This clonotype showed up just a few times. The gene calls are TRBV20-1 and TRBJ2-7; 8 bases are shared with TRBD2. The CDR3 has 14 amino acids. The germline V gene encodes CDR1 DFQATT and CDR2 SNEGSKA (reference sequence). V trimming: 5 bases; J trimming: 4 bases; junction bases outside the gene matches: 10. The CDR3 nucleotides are TGCAGTGCTCCTGGGACTAGGAGTCGATACGAGCAGTACTTC. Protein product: CSAPGTRSRYEQYF.

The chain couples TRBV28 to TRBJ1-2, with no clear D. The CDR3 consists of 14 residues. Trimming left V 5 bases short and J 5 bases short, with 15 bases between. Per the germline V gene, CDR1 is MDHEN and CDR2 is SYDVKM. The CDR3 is CASSPLDGGYGYTF. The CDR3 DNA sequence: TGTGCCAGCAGTCCTCTGGACGGAGGATATGGCTACACCTTC.

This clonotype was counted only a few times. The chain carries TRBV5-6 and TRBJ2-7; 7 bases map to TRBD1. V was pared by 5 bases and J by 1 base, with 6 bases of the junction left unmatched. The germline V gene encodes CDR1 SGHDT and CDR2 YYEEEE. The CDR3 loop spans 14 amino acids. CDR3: CASSSGQESYEQYF. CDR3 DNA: TGTGCCAGCAGTTCAGGACAGGAATCCTACGAGCAGTACTTC.

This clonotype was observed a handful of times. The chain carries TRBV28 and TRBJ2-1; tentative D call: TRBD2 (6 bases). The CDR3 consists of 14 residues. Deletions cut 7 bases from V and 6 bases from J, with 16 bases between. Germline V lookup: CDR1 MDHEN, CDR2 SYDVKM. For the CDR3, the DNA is TGTGCCAGCACCGGTTCGGGAGAAGGCAATGAGCAGTTCTTC. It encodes CASTGSGEGNEQFF.